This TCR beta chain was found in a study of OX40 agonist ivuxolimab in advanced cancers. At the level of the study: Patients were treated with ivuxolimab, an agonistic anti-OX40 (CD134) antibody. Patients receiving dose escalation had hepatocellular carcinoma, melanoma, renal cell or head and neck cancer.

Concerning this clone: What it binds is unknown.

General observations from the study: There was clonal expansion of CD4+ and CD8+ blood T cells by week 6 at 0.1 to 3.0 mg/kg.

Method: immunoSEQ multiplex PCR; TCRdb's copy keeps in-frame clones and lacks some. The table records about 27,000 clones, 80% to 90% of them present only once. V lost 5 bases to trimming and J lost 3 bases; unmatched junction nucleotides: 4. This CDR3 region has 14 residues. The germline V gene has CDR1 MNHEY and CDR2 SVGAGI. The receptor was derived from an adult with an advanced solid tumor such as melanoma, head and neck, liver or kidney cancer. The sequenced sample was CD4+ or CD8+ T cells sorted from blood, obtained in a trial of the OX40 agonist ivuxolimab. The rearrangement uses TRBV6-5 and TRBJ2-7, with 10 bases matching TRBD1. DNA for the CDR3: TGTGCCAGCAGTCTCCGGGACAGGGGCTACGAGCAGTACTTC. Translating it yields CASSLRDRGYEQYF.